Listed below are T cell receptor beta chains from one sample, sequenced in a study of radiotherapy plus CTLA-4 blockade in lung cancer. TCRdb's table, derived via immunoSEQ multiplex PCR, lists solely in-frame clones and lacks some. The table lists about 31,000 clones, 70% to 80% of them singletons. Sequenced here: peripheral blood, sampled from a patient treated with radiotherapy plus ipilimumab. The receptors originated from a human donor with non-small cell lung cancer who had stable disease on radiotherapy plus ipilimumab. CDR3s include the opening cysteine and the closing phenylalanine or tryptophan. The order of the fields is D gene, clone size, V gene, J gene, CDR3 protein, CDR3 DNA. A D gene is named only where the DNA matches it firmly. Not every row has a clone size; where given, it reads once, few, many or a size class.

D: NA; size: few; V: TRBV9; J: TRBJ1-1; CDR3: CASSGTPLVNTEAFF; DNA: TGTGCCAGCAGCGGGACCCCTTTAGTTAACACTGAAGCTTTCTTT
D: NA; size: NA; V: TRBV9; J: TRBJ2-4; CDR3: CASSVGFGLAKNIQYF; DNA: TGTGCCAGCAGCGTCGGTTTCGGATTAGCCAAAAACATTCAGTACTTC
D: NA; size: NA; V: TRBV5-1; J: TRBJ2-5; CDR3: CASSLTGELWETQYF; DNA: TGCGCCAGCAGCTTAACGGGGGAGCTTTGGGAGACCCAGTACTTC
D: NA; size: NA; V: TRBV6-5; J: TRBJ1-2; CDR3: CASSYGSQANYGYTF; DNA: TGTGCCAGCAGTTACGGTTCGCAGGCCAACTATGGCTACACCTTC
D: NA; size: NA; V: TRBV11-2; J: TRBJ1-1; CDR3: CASSATVLNTEAFF; DNA: TGTGCCAGCAGCGCGACAGTCCTCAACACTGAAGCTTTCTTT
D: NA; size: NA; V: TRBV11-3; J: TRBJ2-1; CDR3: CASSSGEGAGNEQFF; DNA: TGTGCCAGCAGCTCGGGAGAGGGGGCGGGCAATGAGCAGTTCTTC
D: NA; size: few; V: TRBV6-5; J: TRBJ1-5; CDR3: CASSAGSGNQPQHF; DNA: TGTGCCAGCAGTGCAGGGAGCGGCAATCAGCCCCAGCATTTT
D: TRBD1; size: once; V: TRBV19; J: TRBJ1-5; CDR3: CASSIDIFGQGASQPQHF; DNA: TGTGCCAGTAGTATAGATATCTTTGGGCAGGGGGCCTCTCAGCCCCAGCATTTT
D: TRBD1; size: NA; V: TRBV7-6; J: TRBJ2-2; CDR3: CASSLYRGGELFF; DNA: TGTGCCAGCAGCTTATACAGGGGCGGGGAGCTGTTTTTT
D: NA; size: NA; V: TRBV7-2; J: TRBJ1-5; CDR3: CASSLDWRTGSQHF; DNA: TGTGCCAGCAGCTTAGACTGGCGGACTGGGTCCCAGCATTTT
D: NA; size: NA; V: TRBV5-1; J: TRBJ1-2; CDR3: CASSSPTTGLEGYTF; DNA: TGCGCCAGCAGCTCACCGACAACAGGGTTAGAGGGCTACACCTTC